A single TCR beta chain is shown here with its context. CDR1 is MDHEN and CDR2 is SYDVKM in the germline V gene. Germline trimming cut 3 bases from V and 5 bases from J; bases unmatched to any gene: 13. The length of the CDR3 is 17 residues. The record originates from a study of blood T cell repertoires in COVID-19. Study details: Nucleic acid was either cDNA or gDNA, and it came from T cells, B-cell-depleted T cells, or PBMCs.

This table comes from immunoSEQ multiplex PCR, and its TCRdb copy is limited to in-frame clones, with some not included. The sample includes about 280,000 clones, around 90% of them seen just once. The sequence came from a middle-aged man with acute or convalescent COVID-19. Sequences were obtained from peripheral blood. The genes are TRBV28 and TRBJ1-2; TRBD1 matches 9 bases. The CDR3 DNA reads TGTGCCAGCAGTTTGGGTACAGGGGGCGCAGTGGGGTATGGCTACACCTTC. Translating gives CASSLGTGGAVGYGYTF.